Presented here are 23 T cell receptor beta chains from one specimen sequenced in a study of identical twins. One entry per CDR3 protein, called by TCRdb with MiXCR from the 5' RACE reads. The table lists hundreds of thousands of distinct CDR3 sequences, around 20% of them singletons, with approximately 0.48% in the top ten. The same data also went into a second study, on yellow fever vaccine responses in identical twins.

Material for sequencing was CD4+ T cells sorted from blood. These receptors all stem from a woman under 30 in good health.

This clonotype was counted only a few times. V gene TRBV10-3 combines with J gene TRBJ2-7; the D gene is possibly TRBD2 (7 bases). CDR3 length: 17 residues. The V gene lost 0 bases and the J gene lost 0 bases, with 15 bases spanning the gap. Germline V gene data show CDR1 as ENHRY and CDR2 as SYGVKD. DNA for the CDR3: TGTGCCATCAGTGAGTCCCCCGGGGGGCCGAGCTCCTACGAGCAGTACTTC. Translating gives CAISESPGGPSSYEQYF.

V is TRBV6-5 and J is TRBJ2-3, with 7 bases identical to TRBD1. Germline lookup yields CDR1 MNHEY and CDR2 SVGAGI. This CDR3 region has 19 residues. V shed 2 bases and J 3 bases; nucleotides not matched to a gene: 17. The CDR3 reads CASSYTPVRGRIRTDTQYF. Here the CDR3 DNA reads TGTGCCAGCAGTTACACCCCCGTAAGGGGGCGTATAAGGACAGATACGCAGTATTTT.

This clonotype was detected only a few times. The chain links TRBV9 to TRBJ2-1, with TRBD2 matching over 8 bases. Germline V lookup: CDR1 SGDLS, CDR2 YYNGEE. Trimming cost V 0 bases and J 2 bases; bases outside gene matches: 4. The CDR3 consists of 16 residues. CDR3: CASSVGAGGAYNEQFF. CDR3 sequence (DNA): TGTGCCAGCAGCGTAGGCGCGGGGGGCGCCTACAATGAGCAGTTCTTC. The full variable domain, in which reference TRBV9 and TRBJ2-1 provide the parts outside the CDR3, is DSGVTQTPKHLITATGQRVTLRCSPRSGDLSVYWYQQSLDQGLQFLIQYYNGEERAKGNILERFSAQQFPDLHSELNLSSLELGDSALYFCASSVGAGGAYNEQFFGPGTRLTVL.

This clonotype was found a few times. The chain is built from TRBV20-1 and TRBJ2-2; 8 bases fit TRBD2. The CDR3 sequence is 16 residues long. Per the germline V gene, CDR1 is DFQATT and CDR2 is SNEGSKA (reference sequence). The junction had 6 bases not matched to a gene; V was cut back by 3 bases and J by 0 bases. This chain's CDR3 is CSARLAGGPNTGELFF. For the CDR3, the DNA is TGCAGTGCTAGGCTTGCGGGAGGCCCGAACACCGGGGAGCTGTTTTTT.

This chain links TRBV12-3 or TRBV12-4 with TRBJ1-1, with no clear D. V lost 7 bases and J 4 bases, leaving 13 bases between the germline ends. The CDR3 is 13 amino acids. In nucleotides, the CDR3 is TGTGCCAGCACGGCAGGAGGGATCACTGAAGCTTTCTTT. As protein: CASTAGGITEAFF.

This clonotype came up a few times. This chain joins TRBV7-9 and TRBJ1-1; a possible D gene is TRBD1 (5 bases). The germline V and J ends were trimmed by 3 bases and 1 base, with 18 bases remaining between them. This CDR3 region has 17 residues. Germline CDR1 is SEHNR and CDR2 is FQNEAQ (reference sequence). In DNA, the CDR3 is TGTGCCAGCAGCTTCCCAGTTGGGGCAGGGACGAACACTGAAGCTTTCTTT. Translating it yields CASSFPVGAGTNTEAFF.

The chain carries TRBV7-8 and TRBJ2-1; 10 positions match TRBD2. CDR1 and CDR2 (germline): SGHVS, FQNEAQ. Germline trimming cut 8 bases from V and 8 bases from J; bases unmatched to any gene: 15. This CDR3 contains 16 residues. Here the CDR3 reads CASSEREGRGQYEQFF. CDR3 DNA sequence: TGTGCCAGCTCCGAGCGGGAGGGCCGGGGACAATATGAGCAGTTCTTC.

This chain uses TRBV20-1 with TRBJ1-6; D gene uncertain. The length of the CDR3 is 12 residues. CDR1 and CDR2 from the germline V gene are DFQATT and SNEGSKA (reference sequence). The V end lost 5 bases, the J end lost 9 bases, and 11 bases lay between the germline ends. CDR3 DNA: TGCAGTGCTGCCGATGGGGTTTCACCCCTCCACTTT. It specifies CSAADGVSPLHF.

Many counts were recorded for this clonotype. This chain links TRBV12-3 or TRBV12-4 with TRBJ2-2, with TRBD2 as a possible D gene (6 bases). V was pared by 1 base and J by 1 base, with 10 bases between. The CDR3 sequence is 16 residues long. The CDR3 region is CASSLGGGVNTGELFF. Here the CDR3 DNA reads TGTGCCAGCAGTTTAGGTGGCGGGGTGAACACCGGGGAGCTGTTTTTT.

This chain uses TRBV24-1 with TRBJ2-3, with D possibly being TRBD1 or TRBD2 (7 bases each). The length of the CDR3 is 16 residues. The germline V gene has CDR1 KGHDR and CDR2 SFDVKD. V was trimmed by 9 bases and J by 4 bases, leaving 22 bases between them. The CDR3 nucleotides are TGTGCCACCGGGGGCTACGGGAGGACAGGCGCAGATACGCAGTATTTT. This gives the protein CATGGYGRTGADTQYF.

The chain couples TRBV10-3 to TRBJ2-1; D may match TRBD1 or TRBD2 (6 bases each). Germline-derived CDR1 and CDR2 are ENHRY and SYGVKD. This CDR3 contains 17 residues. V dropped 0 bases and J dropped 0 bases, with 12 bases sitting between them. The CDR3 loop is CAISESIEGGSYNEQFF. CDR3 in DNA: TGTGCCATCAGTGAGTCGATTGAGGGGGGCTCCTACAATGAGCAGTTCTTC.

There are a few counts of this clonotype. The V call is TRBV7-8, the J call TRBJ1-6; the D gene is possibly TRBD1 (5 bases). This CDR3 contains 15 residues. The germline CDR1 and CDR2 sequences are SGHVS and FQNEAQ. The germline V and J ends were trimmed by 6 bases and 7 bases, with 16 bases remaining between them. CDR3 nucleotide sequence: TGTGCCAGCAGGGCCGGGAGGGGAACGAATTCACCCCTCCACTTT. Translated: CASRAGRGTNSPLHF.

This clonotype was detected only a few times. As DNA, the CDR3 is TGCGCCAGCAGCCCGGCGGGGCAGGGGCCGAGGGACACTGAAGCTTTCTTT. Residues: CASSPAGQGPRDTEAFF. This rearrangement joins TRBV5-1 to TRBJ1-1, with a possible D match to TRBD1 (6 bases). The V and J ends lost 4 bases and 3 bases respectively, with 22 bases between them. CDR3 length: 17 amino acids. Germline loops: CDR1 SGHRS, CDR2 YFSETQ.

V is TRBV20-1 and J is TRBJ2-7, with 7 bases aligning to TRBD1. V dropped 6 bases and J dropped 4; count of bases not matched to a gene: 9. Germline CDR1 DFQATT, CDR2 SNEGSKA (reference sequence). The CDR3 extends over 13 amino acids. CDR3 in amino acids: CSAHRQGVYEQYV. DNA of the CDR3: TGCAGTGCCCACCGCCAGGGGGTTTACGAGCAGTACGTC.

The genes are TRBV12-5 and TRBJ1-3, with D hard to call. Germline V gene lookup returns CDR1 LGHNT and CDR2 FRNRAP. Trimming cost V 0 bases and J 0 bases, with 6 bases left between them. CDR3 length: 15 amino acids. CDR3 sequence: CASGLVPLSGNTIYF. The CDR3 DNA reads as TGTGCTAGTGGTTTGGTCCCCCTCTCTGGAAACACCATATATTTT.

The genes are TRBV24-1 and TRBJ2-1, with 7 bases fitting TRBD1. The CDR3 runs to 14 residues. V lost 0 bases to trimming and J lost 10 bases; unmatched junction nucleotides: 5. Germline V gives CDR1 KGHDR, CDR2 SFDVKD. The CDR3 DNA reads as TGTGCCACCAGTGATTTGCTACTAGGGGGCGAGCAGTTCTTC. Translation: CATSDLLLGGEQFF.

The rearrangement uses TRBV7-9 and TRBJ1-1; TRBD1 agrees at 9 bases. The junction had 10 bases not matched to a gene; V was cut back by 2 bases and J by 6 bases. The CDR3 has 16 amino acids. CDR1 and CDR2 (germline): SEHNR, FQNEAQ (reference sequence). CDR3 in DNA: TGTGCCAGCAGCTTAAGAACTACAGGGGGCGGTGCTGAAGCTTTCTTT. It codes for CASSLRTTGGGAEAFF.

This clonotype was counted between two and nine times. The CDR3 protein is CASSLALRANEQFF. Written as DNA, the CDR3 is TGTGCCAGCAGCTTAGCGCTTAGGGCAAATGAGCAGTTCTTC. J is TRBJ2-1 and V is TRBV7-6; D remains ambiguous. The CDR3 loop spans 14 amino acids. Trimming removed 0 bases from V and 7 bases from J, with 10 bases in between. Germline V gene data show CDR1 as SGHVS and CDR2 as FNYEAQ.

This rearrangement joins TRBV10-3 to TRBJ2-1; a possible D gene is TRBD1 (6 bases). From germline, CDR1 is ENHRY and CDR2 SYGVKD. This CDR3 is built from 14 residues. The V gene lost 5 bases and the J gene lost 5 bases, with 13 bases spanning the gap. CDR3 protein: CAISQGDKNNEQFF. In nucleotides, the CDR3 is TGTGCCATCAGTCAAGGGGACAAAAACAATGAGCAGTTCTTC.

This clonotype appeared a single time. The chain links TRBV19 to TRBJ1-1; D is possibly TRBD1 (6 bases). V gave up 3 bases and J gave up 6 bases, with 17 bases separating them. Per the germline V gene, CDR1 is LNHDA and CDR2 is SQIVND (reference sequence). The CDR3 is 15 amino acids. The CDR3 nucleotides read TGTGCCAGTAGTATTAAAGGACAGCTTAGGTCTGAAGCTTTCTTT. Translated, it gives CASSIKGQLRSEAFF.

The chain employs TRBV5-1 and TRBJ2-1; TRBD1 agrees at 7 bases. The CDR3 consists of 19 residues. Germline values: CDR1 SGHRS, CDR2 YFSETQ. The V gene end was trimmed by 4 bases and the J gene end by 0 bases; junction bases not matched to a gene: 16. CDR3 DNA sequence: TGCGCCAGCAGCCCCCGCGGTAATACAGGGGCCGACTCCTACAATGAGCAGTTCTTC. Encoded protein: CASSPRGNTGADSYNEQFF.

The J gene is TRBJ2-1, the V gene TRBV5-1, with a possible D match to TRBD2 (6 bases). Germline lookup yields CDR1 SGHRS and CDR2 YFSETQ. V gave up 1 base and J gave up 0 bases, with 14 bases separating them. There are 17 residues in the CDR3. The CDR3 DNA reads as TGCGCCAGCAGCTTGATTCCCGGAGGGAGCTCCTACAATGAGCAGTTCTTC. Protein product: CASSLIPGGSSYNEQFF.

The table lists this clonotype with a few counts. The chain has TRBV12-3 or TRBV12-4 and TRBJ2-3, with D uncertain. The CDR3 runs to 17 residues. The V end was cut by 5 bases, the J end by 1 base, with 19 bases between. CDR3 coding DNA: TGTGCCAGCAGTCCGACGCTGACCCTAGTGGGCACAGATACGCAGTATTTT. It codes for CASSPTLTLVGTDTQYF.